The clone carrying this T cell receptor (beta chain) has more than one count but fewer than ten. The antigen remains unidentified. Germline V gene sequence: CDR1 SQVTM, CDR2 ANQGSEA. The germline V and J ends were trimmed by 3 bases and 2 bases, with 5 bases remaining between them. This CDR3 has 11 amino acids. This specimen comes from a study of CD8+ T cells in alopecia areata. Study-wide points: Scalp clonality and expanded CD8+ clones among the top 100 showed significant decreases with tofacitinib.

Sequencing templates came from extracted RNA that was reverse transcribed into cDNA. Profiling relied on immunoSEQ multiplex PCR, and the TCRdb table lists in-frame clones only, not all of them. This sample has 110,000 to 150,000 clones, with more than 85% found just once. Treatment here: oral pan-JAK inhibitor, 5-10 mg twice daily. The sequenced sample was CD8+ T cells sorted from blood, obtained at week 4, from a patient treated with tofacitinib. The chain recombines TRBV29-1 with TRBJ2-7; D gene uncertain. This TCR came from a human donor with alopecia areata. Here the CDR3 reads CSVDSAYEQYF. The DNA for the CDR3 is TGCAGCGTTGACAGCGCCTACGAGCAGTACTTC.